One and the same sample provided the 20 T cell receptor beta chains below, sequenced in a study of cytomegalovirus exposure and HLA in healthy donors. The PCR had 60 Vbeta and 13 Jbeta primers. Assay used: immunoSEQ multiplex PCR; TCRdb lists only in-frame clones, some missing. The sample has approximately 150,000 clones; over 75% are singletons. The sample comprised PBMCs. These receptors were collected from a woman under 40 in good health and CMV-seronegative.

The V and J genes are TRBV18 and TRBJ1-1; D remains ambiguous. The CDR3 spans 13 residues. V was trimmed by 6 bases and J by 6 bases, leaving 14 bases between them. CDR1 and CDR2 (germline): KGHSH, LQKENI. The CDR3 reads CASSPPSVAEAFF. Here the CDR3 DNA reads TGTGCCAGCTCCCCTCCATCGGTCGCTGAAGCTTTCTTT.

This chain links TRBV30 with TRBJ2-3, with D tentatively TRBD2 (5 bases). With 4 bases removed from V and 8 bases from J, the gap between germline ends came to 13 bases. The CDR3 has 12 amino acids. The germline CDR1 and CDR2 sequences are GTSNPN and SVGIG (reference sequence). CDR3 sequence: CAWTPGDSTQYF. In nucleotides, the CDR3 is TGTGCCTGGACCCCCGGGGATTCTACGCAGTATTTT.

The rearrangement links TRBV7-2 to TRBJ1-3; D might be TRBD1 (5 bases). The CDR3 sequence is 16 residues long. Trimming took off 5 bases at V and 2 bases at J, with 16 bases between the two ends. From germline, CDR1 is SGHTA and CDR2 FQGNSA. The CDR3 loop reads CASSRGVQEAGNTIYF. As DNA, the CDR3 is TGTGCCAGCAGCCGGGGGGTGCAGGAGGCTGGAAACACCATATATTTT.

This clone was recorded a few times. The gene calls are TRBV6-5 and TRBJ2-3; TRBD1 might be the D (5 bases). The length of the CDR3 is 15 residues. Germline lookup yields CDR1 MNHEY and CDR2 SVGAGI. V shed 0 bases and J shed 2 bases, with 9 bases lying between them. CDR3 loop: CASSYSAGYTDTQYF. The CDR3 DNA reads TGTGCCAGCAGTTACTCGGCAGGGTACACAGATACGCAGTATTTT.

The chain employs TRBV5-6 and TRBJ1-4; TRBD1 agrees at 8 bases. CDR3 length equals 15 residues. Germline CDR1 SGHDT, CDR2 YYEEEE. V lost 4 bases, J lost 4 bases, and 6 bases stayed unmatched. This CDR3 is CASSALQGVNEKLFF. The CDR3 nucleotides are TGTGCCAGCAGCGCCCTACAGGGGGTTAATGAAAAACTGTTTTTT.

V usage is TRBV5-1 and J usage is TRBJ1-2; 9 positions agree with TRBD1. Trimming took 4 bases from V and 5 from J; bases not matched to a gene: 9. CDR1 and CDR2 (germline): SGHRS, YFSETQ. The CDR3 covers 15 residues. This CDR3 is CASSLEGTGPYGYTF. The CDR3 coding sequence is TGCGCCAGCAGCCTTGAAGGGACAGGGCCGTATGGCTACACCTTC.

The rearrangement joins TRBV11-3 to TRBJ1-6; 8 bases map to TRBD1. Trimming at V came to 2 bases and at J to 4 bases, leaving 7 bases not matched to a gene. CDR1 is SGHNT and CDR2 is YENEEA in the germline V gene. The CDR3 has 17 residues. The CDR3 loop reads CASSLTRDRSYNSPLHF. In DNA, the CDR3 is TGTGCCAGCAGCTTAACCCGGGACAGGAGTTATAATTCACCCCTCCACTTT.

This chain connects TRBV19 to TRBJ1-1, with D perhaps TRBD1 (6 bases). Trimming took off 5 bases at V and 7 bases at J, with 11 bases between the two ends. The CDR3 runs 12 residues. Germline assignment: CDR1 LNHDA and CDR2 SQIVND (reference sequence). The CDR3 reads CASSGGGFEAFF. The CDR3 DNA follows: TGTGCCAGTAGTGGGGGGGGCTTTGAAGCTTTCTTT.

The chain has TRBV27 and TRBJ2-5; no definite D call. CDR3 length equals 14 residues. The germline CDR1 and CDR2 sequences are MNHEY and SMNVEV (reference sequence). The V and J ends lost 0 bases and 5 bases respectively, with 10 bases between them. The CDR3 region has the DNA TGTGCCAGCAGTTTATCCGCAGGCCGGGAGACCCAGTACTTC. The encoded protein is CASSLSAGRETQYF.

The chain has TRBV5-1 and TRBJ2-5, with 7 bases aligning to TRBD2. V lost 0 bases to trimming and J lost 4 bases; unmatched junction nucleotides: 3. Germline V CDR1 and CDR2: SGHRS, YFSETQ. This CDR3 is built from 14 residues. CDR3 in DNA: TGCGCCAGCAGCTTGGGACTAGCTGGAGAGACCCAGTACTTC. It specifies CASSLGLAGETQYF.

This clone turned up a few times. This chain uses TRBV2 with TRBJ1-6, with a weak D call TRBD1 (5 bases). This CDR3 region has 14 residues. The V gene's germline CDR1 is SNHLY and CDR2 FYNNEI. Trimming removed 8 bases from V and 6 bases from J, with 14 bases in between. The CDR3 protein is CASRPVTANSPLHF. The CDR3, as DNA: TGTGCCAGCCGTCCGGTGACAGCTAATTCACCCCTCCACTTT.

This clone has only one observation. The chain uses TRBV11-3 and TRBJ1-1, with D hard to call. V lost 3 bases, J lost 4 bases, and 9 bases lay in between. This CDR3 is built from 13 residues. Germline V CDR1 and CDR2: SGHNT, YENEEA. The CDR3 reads CASSFNPSTEAFF. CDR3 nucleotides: TGTGCCAGCAGCTTTAATCCCAGCACTGAAGCTTTCTTT. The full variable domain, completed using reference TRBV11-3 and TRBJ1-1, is EAGVVQSPRYKIIEKKQPVAFWCNPISGHNTLYWYLQNLGQGPELLIRYENEEAVDDSQLPKDRFSAERLKGVDSTLKIQPAELGDSAVYLCASSFNPSTEAFFGQGTRLTVV.

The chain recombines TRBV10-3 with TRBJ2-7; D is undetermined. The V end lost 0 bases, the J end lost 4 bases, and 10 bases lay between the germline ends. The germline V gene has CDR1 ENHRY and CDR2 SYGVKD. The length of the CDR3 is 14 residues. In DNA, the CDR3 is TGTGCCATCAGTGAGTCACGACAATCTTACGAGCAGTACTTC. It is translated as CAISESRQSYEQYF.

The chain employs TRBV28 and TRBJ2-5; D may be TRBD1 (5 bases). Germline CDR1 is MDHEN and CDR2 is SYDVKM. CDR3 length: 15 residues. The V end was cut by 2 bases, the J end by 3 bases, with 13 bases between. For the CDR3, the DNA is TGTGCCAGCAGTTTAATGACAGCTGTAAAAGAGACCCAGTACTTC. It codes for CASSLMTAVKETQYF.

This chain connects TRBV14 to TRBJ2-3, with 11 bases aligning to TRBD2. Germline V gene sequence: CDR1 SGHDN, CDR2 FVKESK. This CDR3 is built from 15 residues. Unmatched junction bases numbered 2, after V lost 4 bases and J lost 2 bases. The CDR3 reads CASSRLAGTTDTQYF. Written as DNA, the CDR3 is TGTGCCAGCAGCCGACTAGCGGGGACCACAGATACGCAGTATTTT.

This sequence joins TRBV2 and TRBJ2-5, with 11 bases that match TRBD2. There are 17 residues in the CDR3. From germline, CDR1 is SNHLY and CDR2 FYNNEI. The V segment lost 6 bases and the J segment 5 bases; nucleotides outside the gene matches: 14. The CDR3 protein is CASSPWASGGKRETQYF. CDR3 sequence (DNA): TGTGCCAGCAGCCCCTGGGCTAGCGGGGGGAAGAGGGAGACCCAGTACTTC.

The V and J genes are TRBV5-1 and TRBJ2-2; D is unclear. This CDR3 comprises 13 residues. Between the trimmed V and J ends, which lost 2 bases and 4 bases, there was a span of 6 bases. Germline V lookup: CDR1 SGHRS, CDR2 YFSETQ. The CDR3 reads CASSFESTGELFF. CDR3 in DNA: TGCGCCAGCAGCTTTGAGAGCACCGGGGAGCTGTTTTTT. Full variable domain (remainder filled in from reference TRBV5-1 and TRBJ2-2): KAGVTQTPRYLIKTRGQQVTLSCSPISGHRSVSWYQQTPGQGLQFLFEYFSETQRNKGNFPGRFSGRQFSNSRSEMNVSTLELGDSALYLCASSFESTGELFFGEGSRLTVL.

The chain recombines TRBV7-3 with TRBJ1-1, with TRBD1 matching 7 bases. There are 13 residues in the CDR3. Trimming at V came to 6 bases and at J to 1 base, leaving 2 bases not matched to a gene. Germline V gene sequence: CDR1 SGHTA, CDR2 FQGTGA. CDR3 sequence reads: CASRRDRNTEAFF. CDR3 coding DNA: TGTGCCAGCAGGAGGGACAGGAACACTGAAGCTTTCTTT.

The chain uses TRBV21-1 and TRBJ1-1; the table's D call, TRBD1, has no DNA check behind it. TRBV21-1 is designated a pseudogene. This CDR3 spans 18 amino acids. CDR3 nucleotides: TGTGCCAACCTTGTTAAGGGACAGGGGGCCTGGATGAACACTGAAGCTTTCTTT. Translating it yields CANLVKGQGAWMNTEAFF.

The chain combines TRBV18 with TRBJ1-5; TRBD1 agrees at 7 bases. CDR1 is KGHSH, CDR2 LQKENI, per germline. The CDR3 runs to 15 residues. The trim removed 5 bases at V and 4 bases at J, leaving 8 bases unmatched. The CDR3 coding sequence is TGTGCCAGCTCAGACAGGACAGGCCGAAATCAGCCCCAGCATTTT. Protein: CASSDRTGRNQPQHF.